The 21 T cell receptor beta chains below come from one sample, sequenced in a study of T cell responses to AZD1222 COVID-19 vaccine listed by TCRdb under 2021. The library was generated by the immunoSEQ multiplex PCR assay. As stored in TCRdb, this immuneACCESS dataset retains in-frame rearrangements with V and J assigned. A fraction of the clones does not appear; measured against another copy, unresolved V genes explain less than half of the discrepancy, and the remainder lacks a known reason. For this sample the table gives roughly 120,000 clones, of which almost 95% were detected only once. The ten biggest clones cover approximately 1.4% of the sample. In light of the paper, this sample's time point label describes: about 28 days (+/-7) after the second vaccine dose. The source was peripheral blood, collected 28 days after the second AZD1222 dose. The origin of the receptors is an adult who received the AZD1222 COVID-19 vaccine.

V is TRBV7-8 and J is TRBJ2-7, with TRBD2 as a possible D gene (5 bases). Trimming pared 4 bases from V and 2 bases from J, leaving 12 bases between. The CDR3 consists of 14 residues. Germline CDR1 and CDR2: SGHVS and FQNEAQ. CDR3 coding DNA: TGTGCCAGCAGCTCCGGACGGGGTACCTACGAGCAGTACTTC. Protein product: CASSSGRGTYEQYF.

V usage is TRBV3-1 (or the pseudogene TRBV3-2) and J usage is TRBJ1-2, with a possible D match to TRBD1 (6 bases). From germline, CDR1 is LGHDT and CDR2 YNNKEL (reference sequence). The CDR3 is made up of 16 amino acids. V dropped 0 bases and J dropped 2 bases, with 13 bases sitting between them. The CDR3 reads CASSQDLRGINYGYTF. The CDR3 DNA is TGTGCCAGCAGCCAAGATCTGAGGGGGATCAACTATGGCTACACCTTC.

This clone was detected only once. The rearrangement links TRBV27 to TRBJ1-2, with D possibly TRBD1 on 5 matching bases. The V gene's germline CDR1 is MNHEY and CDR2 SMNVEV (reference sequence). The length of the CDR3 is 13 residues. V lost 6 bases and J lost 3, with 11 bases in between. The CDR3 region is CASRSGTHYGYTF. Here the CDR3 DNA reads TGTGCCAGCAGGTCCGGGACCCACTATGGCTACACCTTC.

The chain recombines TRBV19 with TRBJ2-5; 7 bases fit TRBD2. In germline, CDR1 is LNHDA, CDR2 SQIVND (reference sequence). The length of the CDR3 is 15 residues. Germline trimming cut 4 bases from V and 2 bases from J; bases unmatched to any gene: 7. The CDR3 is CASSRGGPLQETQYF. CDR3 bases: TGTGCCAGTAGTAGGGGGGGACCCCTACAAGAGACCCAGTACTTC.

The chain employs TRBV30 and TRBJ1-1; possible D gene TRBD1, 6 bases. The CDR3 is made up of 12 amino acids. Germline assignment: CDR1 GTSNPN and CDR2 SVGIG (reference sequence). V was clipped by 2 bases and J by 7 bases, with 11 bases between them. The CDR3 here is CAWSPGTNEAFF. CDR3 sequence (DNA): TGTGCCTGGAGTCCCGGGACAAATGAAGCTTTCTTT.

The V call is TRBV25-1, the J call TRBJ2-2, with 7 nucleotides matching TRBD1. V shed 5 bases and J 1 base; nucleotides not matched to a gene: 4. The CDR3 has 15 residues. Per the germline V gene, CDR1 is MGHDK and CDR2 is SYGVNS. DNA of the CDR3: TGTGCCAGCAGTACCGGGACAGTGAACACCGGGGAGCTGTTTTTT. Encoded protein: CASSTGTVNTGELFF.

The chain joins TRBV3-1 (or the pseudogene TRBV3-2) to TRBJ2-5; 10 bases are shared with TRBD2. CDR1 is LGHDT, CDR2 YNNKEL, per germline (reference sequence). This CDR3 contains 15 residues. Unmatched junction bases numbered 5, after V lost 2 bases and J lost 5 bases. In nucleotides, the CDR3 is TGTGCCAGCAGCCAACTAGCGGGAGTGGGGGAGACCCAGTACTTC. It encodes CASSQLAGVGETQYF.

CDR3 sequence reads: CASSGRGSEQYF. The CDR3 region has the DNA TGTGCCAGCAGCGGAAGGGGTAGCGAGCAGTACTTC. The chain employs TRBV5-6 and TRBJ2-7; D might be TRBD1 (5 bases). V lost 4 bases, J lost 6 bases, and 11 bases lay in between. This CDR3 is built from 12 residues. The germline gives CDR1 SGHDT, CDR2 YYEEEE. Full variable domain (missing parts from reference TRBV5-6 and TRBJ2-7): DAGVTQSPTHLIKTRGQQVTLRCSPKSGHDTVSWYQQALGQGPQFIFQYYEEEERQRGNFPDRFSGHQFPNYSSELNVNALLLGDSALYLCASSGRGSEQYFGPGTRLTVT.

This chain links TRBV5-1 with TRBJ1-4; D not resolved. The V and J ends lost 0 bases and 5 bases respectively, with 11 bases between them. The CDR3 has 15 residues. Per germline, CDR1 SGHRS and CDR2 YFSETQ. The CDR3 loop is CASSLVSGTNEKLFF. Here the CDR3 DNA reads TGCGCCAGCAGCTTGGTTTCTGGTACAAATGAAAAACTGTTTTTT. Full variable domain (missing parts from reference TRBV5-1 and TRBJ1-4): KAGVTQTPRYLIKTRGQQVTLSCSPISGHRSVSWYQQTPGQGLQFLFEYFSETQRNKGNFPGRFSGRQFSNSRSEMNVSTLELGDSALYLCASSLVSGTNEKLFFGSGTQLSVL.

This clone was seen a single time. V gene TRBV5-4 combines with J gene TRBJ2-2, with D maybe TRBD2 (6 bases). Germline loops: CDR1 SGHNT, CDR2 YYREEE (reference sequence). Trimming cost V 10 bases and J 2 bases, with 12 bases left between them. The CDR3 sequence is 13 residues long. The DNA for the CDR3 is TGTGCCTTGAGACTAGAAAACACCGGGGAGCTGTTTTTT. This sequence encodes CALRLENTGELFF.

This chain joins TRBV3-1 (or the pseudogene TRBV3-2) and TRBJ2-5; D may be TRBD1 or TRBD2 (6 bases each). The CDR3 contains 20 residues. Germline V CDR1 and CDR2: LGHDT, YNNKEL (reference sequence). The V end lost 0 bases, the J end lost 0 bases, and 23 bases lay between the germline ends. The CDR3: CASSQERTEGRGTHQETQYF. In DNA form, the CDR3 reads TGTGCCAGCAGCCAAGAGCGGACCGAAGGCCGGGGGACACACCAAGAGACCCAGTACTTC.

The rearrangement links TRBV15 to TRBJ1-3; D gene ambiguous. Germline CDR1 reads LNHNV; CDR2 reads YYDKDF (reference sequence). The CDR3 totals 16 residues. V was cut by 0 bases and J by 0 bases, with 9 bases left in between. CDR3 sequence: CATSRDETLSGNTIYF. CDR3 nucleotide sequence: TGTGCCACCAGCAGAGACGAGACACTCTCTGGAAACACCATATATTTT.

V and J are TRBV7-3 and TRBJ2-7, with D perhaps matching TRBD1 (5 bases). Per the germline V gene, CDR1 is SGHTA and CDR2 is FQGTGA. The V and J ends lost 1 base and 6 bases respectively, with 13 bases between them. The CDR3 spans 14 residues. The CDR3 reads CASSLIVGQGEQYF. The CDR3 DNA is TGTGCCAGCAGCTTAATCGTAGGGCAGGGCGAGCAGTACTTC.

CDR3 amino acids: CASSIRRGFEYTEAFF. The CDR3 nucleotides are TGTGCCAGCAGCATTCGTCGGGGGTTTGAGTACACTGAAGCTTTCTTT. The chain joins TRBV5-6 to TRBJ1-1; weak D call: TRBD1 (5 bases). V was cut by 4 bases and J by 3 bases, with 19 bases left in between. CDR1 is SGHDT and CDR2 is YYEEEE in the germline V gene. This CDR3 contains 16 residues.

The chain recombines TRBV27 with TRBJ2-7; either TRBD1 or TRBD2 may supply D (5 bases each). V dropped 6 bases and J dropped 7 bases, with 16 bases sitting between them. Germline CDR1 and CDR2: MNHEY and SMNVEV (reference sequence). The CDR3 runs to 13 residues. CDR3: CASRSGPTREQYF. The CDR3 region has the DNA TGTGCCAGCAGGTCGGGACCCACTCGGGAGCAGTACTTC.

The J gene is TRBJ2-1, the V gene TRBV6-5; 9 bases match TRBD1. The CDR3 contains 14 residues. J gave up 6 bases and V 4 bases, and 4 bases lay outside the gene matches. CDR1 is MNHEY and CDR2 is SVGAGI in the germline V gene. The CDR3 nucleotides read TGTGCCAGCAGTTTTCCGACAGGGGGCAATGAGCAGTTCTTC. Protein: CASSFPTGGNEQFF.

This sequence joins TRBV7-9 and TRBJ1-4, with no clear D. Germline loops: CDR1 SEHNR, CDR2 FQNEAQ (reference sequence). CDR3 length equals 17 residues. V lost 5 bases, J lost 0 bases, and 16 bases lay in between. In nucleotides, the CDR3 is TGTGCCAGCAGCCCTTCTCTCGACTCATCAACTAATGAAAAACTGTTTTTT. This gives the protein CASSPSLDSSTNEKLFF.

V usage is TRBV4-1 and J usage is TRBJ1-5, with a tentative D call TRBD1 (6 bases). CDR1 is MGHRA, CDR2 YSYEKL, per germline. The germline V and J ends were trimmed by 4 bases and 0 bases, with 16 bases remaining between them. The CDR3 covers 17 residues. The chain's CDR3 is CASSLPGQGYSNQPQHF. The CDR3 nucleotides read TGCGCCAGCAGCCTCCCGGGACAAGGCTATAGCAATCAGCCCCAGCATTTT.

This chain joins TRBV5-4 and TRBJ2-6; possible D gene TRBD2, 5 bases. Germline CDR1 is SGHNT and CDR2 is YYREEE (reference sequence). Trimming shortened V by 4 bases and J by 2 bases, and 13 bases separated the two germline ends. This CDR3 has 16 residues. CDR3 region: CASSPGRVTGANVLTF. CDR3 nucleotides: TGTGCCAGCAGCCCGGGAAGGGTGACTGGGGCCAACGTCCTGACTTTC.

The rearrangement links TRBV7-9 to TRBJ1-6, with no clear D. Germline V gives CDR1 SEHNR, CDR2 FQNEAQ (reference sequence). The CDR3 length is 13 residues. Trimming cost V 1 base and J 4 bases, with 2 bases left between them. The CDR3 DNA is TGTGCCAGCAGCTTAGATTATAATTCACCCCTCCACTTT. Protein product: CASSLDYNSPLHF.

The chain recombines TRBV29-1 with TRBJ1-1, with 9 nucleotides matching TRBD1. Unmatched junction bases numbered 8, after V lost 7 bases and J lost 5 bases. Per germline, CDR1 SQVTM and CDR2 ANQGSEA. This CDR3 region has 13 residues. The CDR3 bases are TGCAGCGCTGGGGACAGGGATAGGACTGAAGCTTTCTTT. It yields the protein CSAGDRDRTEAFF. The full variable domain, rest sourced from reference TRBV29-1 and TRBJ1-1, is SAVISQKPSRDICQRGTSLTIQCQVDSQVTMMFWYRQQPGQSLTLIATANQGSEATYESGFVIDKFPISRPNLTFSTLTVSNMSPEDSSIYLCSAGDRDRTEAFFGQGTRLTVV.